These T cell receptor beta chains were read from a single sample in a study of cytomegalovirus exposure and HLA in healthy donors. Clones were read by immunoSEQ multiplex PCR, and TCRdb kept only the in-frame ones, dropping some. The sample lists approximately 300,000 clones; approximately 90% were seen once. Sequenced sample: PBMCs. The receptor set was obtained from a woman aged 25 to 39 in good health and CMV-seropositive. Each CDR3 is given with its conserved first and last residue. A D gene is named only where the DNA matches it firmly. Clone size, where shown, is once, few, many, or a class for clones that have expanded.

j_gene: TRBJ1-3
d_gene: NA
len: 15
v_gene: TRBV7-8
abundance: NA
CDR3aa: CASSLAGPGGSTIYF
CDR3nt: TGTGCCAGCAGCTTAGCGGGGCCCGGAGGGTCCACCATATATTTT

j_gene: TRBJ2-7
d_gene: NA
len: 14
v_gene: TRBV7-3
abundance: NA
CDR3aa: CASSRTPSSYEQYF
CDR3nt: TGTGCCAGCAGCCGGACCCCGAGCTCCTACGAGCAGTACTTC

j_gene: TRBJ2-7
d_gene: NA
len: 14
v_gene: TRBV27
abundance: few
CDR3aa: CASSLRWTTYEQYF
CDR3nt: TGTGCCAGCAGTTTAAGGTGGACAACCTACGAGCAGTACTTC

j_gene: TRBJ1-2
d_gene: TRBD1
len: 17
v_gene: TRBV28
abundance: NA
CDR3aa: CASSLFGQDSGNYGYTF
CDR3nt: TGTGCCAGCAGTTTATTTGGACAGGACTCGGGCAACTATGGCTACACCTTC

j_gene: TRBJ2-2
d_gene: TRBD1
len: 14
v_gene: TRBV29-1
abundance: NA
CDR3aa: CSVVGTGGTGELFF
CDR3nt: TGCAGCGTTGTAGGGACAGGGGGGACCGGGGAGCTGTTTTTT

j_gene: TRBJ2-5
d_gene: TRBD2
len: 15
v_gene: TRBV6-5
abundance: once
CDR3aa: CASSPGGGLGETQYF
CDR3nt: TGTGCCAGCAGCCCCGGGGGGGGGCTAGGAGAGACCCAGTACTTC

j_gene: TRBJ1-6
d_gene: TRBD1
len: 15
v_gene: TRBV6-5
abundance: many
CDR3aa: CASSYWGQGNSPLHF
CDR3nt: TGTGCCAGCAGTTACTGGGGACAGGGGAATTCACCCCTCCACTTT

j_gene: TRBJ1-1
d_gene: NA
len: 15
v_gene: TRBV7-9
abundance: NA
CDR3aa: CASSLAAPTNTEAFF
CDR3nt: TGTGCCAGCAGCTTAGCAGCCCCGACGAACACTGAAGCTTTCTTT

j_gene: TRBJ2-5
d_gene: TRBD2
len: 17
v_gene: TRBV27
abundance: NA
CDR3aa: CASSHPVGLAGGKTQYF
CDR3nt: TGTGCCAGCAGTCACCCCGTTGGACTAGCGGGAGGGAAGACCCAGTACTTC

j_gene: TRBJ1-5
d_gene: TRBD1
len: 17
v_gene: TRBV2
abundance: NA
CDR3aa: CASSSLWDRANNQPQHF
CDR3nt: TGTGCCAGCAGCTCCCTCTGGGACAGGGCGAACAATCAGCCCCAGCATTTT

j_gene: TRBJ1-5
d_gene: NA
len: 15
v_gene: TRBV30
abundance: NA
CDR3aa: CAWSVGSGNNQPQHF
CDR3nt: TGTGCCTGGAGTGTTGGTTCAGGGAATAATCAGCCCCAGCATTTT

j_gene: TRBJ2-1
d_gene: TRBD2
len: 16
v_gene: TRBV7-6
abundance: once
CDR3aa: CASSLGVGTSGNEQFF
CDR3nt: TGTGCCAGCAGCTTAGGGGTCGGGACTAGCGGGAATGAGCAGTTCTTC

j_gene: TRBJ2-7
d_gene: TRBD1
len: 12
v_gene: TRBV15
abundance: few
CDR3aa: CATSRGQDEQYF
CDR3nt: TGTGCCACCAGCAGGGGACAGGACGAGCAGTACTTC

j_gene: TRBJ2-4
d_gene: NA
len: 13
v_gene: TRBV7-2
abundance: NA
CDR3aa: CASSLLGANIQYF
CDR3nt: TGTGCCAGCAGCCTTCTGGGGGCAAACATTCAGTACTTC

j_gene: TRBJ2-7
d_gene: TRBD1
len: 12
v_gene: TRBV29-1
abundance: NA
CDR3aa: CSVAQGTGEQYF
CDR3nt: TGCAGCGTTGCACAGGGGACCGGCGAGCAGTACTTC

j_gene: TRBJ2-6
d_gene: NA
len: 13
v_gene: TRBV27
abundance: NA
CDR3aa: CASSLYGANVLTF
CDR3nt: TGTGCCAGCAGTTTATATGGGGCCAACGTCCTGACTTTC

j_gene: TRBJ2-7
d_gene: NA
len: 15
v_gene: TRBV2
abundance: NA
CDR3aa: CASSELAANSYEQYF
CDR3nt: TGTGCCAGCAGTGAATTGGCGGCGAACTCCTACGAGCAGTACTTC

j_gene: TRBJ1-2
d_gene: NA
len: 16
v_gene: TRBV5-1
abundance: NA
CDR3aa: CASRLPTGTLEDGYTF
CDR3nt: TGCGCCAGCCGACTCCCTACAGGGACCTTAGAAGATGGCTACACCTTC

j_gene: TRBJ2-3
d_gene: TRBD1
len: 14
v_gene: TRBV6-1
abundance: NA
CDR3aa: CATWDRAYTDTQYF
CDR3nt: TGTGCCACCTGGGACAGGGCCTACACAGATACGCAGTATTTT

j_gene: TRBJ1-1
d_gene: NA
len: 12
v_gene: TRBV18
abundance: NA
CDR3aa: CASSPSGRVAFF
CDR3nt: TGTGCCAGCTCACCCAGCGGCAGAGTAGCTTTCTTT

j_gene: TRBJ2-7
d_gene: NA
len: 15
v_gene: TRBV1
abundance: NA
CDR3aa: CTSSQSLAGPYEQYF
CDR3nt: TGCACCAGCAGCCAATCCCTAGCGGGGCCTTACGAGCAGTACTTC

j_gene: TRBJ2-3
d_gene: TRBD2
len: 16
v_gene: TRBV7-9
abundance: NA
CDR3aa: CASSPELAVGTDTQYF
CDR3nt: TGTGCCAGCAGCCCAGAACTAGCGGTGGGCACAGATACGCAGTATTTT

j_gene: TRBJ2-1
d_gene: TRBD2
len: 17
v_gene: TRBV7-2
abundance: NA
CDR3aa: CASSRRTSGGAGNEQFF
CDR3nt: TGTGCCAGCAGCCGACGGACTAGCGGGGGGGCGGGGAATGAGCAGTTCTTC